These 9 T cell receptor beta chains came from one sample sequenced in a study of shared clonotypes between healthy human individuals. In the naive CD8 group, cells lacked CD45RO and were positively selected for CCR7, so terminally differentiated effector memory CD45RA+ cells were left out. Here immunoSEQ multiplex PCR was the method, and the copy in TCRdb shows in-frame clones only, minus some. The data contain some 2 million clones, about 94% of them singletons. Sequencing was carried out using naive CD8+ T cells sorted from blood. All receptors come from a man aged 18 to 30 in good health.

The gene calls are TRBV6-5 and TRBJ1-5; TRBD1 might be the D (5 bases). This CDR3 comprises 15 residues. CDR1 is MNHEY, CDR2 SVGAGI, per germline. Trimming cost V 2 bases and J 2 bases, with 10 bases left between them. This chain's CDR3 is CASSYLGVGNQPQHF. For the CDR3, the DNA is TGTGCCAGCAGTTACCTAGGGGTTGGCAATCAGCCCCAGCATTTT.

J is TRBJ1-4 and V is TRBV4-1; 7 bases align to TRBD1. CDR1 is MGHRA, CDR2 YSYEKL, per germline. This CDR3 is built from 15 residues. V shed 0 bases, J shed 7 bases, and the junction held 5 bases outside the gene matches. In DNA form, the CDR3 reads TGCGCCAGCAGCCAAGACGGGACAGTGGGTGAAAAACTGTTTTTT. It yields the protein CASSQDGTVGEKLFF.

The chain uses TRBV2 and TRBJ1-4; tentatively, D is TRBD1 (5 bases). Trimming removed 7 bases at V and 6 bases at J, with 15 bases between. Germline CDR1 is SNHLY and CDR2 is FYNNEI. The CDR3 runs to 14 residues. This CDR3 is CASNPPGADEKLFF. The CDR3 DNA sequence: TGTGCCAGCAATCCCCCCGGGGCGGATGAAAAACTGTTTTTT.

This clone is a singleton in its sample. This chain connects TRBV4-3 to TRBJ2-7; TRBD2 aligns across 7 bases. The CDR3 has 15 residues. Germline V lookup: CDR1 LGHNA, CDR2 YSLEER. V dropped 0 bases and J dropped 6; count of bases not matched to a gene: 8. The DNA for the CDR3 is TGCGCCAGCAGCCAAGATCGCGGACTAGAAGCCGAGCAGTACTTC. This codes for CASSQDRGLEAEQYF.

Only a few counts were recorded for this clone. Other DNA sequences in this sample translate to the same CDR3. CDR3 region: CASSVDDSYEQYF. The CDR3 DNA follows: TGTGCCAGCAGCGTAGATGACTCCTACGAGCAGTACTTC. This chain uses TRBV9 with TRBJ2-7, with D hard to call. Trimming stripped 0 bases from V and 0 bases from J, with 4 bases between. This CDR3 has 13 amino acids. The V gene's germline CDR1 is SGDLS and CDR2 YYNGEE. The full variable domain, its missing parts supplied by reference TRBV9 and TRBJ2-7, is DSGVTQTPKHLITATGQRVTLRCSPRSGDLSVYWYQQSLDQGLQFLIQYYNGEERAKGNILERFSAQQFPDLHSELNLSSLELGDSALYFCASSVDDSYEQYFGPGTRLTVT.

The rearrangement joins TRBV10-2 to TRBJ2-7; D unclear. V lost 6 bases to trimming and J lost 1 base, with 16 bases between them. The CDR3 runs 15 residues. Germline V CDR1 and CDR2: WSHSY, SAAADI. The CDR3 bases are TGCGCCAGCAGGCTTGGTTGGGGTGAATCCTACGAGCAGTACTTC. Protein product: CASRLGWGESYEQYF.

This clone was counted once. The chain is built from TRBV5-4 and TRBJ1-4; 10 positions agree with TRBD1. Trimming removed 9 bases from V and 8 bases from J; junction bases left unmatched: 7. The germline CDR1 and CDR2 sequences are SGHNT and YYREEE (reference sequence). The CDR3 loop spans 13 amino acids. CDR3 in amino acids: CATEDRGGEKLFF. Here the CDR3 DNA reads TGTGCCACCGAGGACAGGGGGGGGGAAAAACTGTTTTTT.

The table lists this clone with a count of one. This sample also contains other DNA sequences that code for the same CDR3. The V and J genes are TRBV4-1 and TRBJ2-7; TRBD1 agrees at 10 bases. CDR1 and CDR2 (germline): MGHRA, YSYEKL. V was pared by 4 bases and J by 3 bases, with 3 bases of the junction left unmatched. The CDR3 spans 14 residues. This CDR3 is CASSPRTGGYEQYF. The CDR3 DNA reads TGCGCCAGCAGCCCTAGGACAGGGGGCTACGAGCAGTACTTC.

This rearrangement joins TRBV6-5 to TRBJ2-5, with D perhaps given as TRBD1 or TRBD2 (5 bases each). Trimming shortened V by 5 bases and J by 4 bases, and 17 bases separated the two germline ends. CDR3 length: 15 amino acids. Germline V CDR1 and CDR2: MNHEY, SVGAGI. The CDR3 region has the DNA TGTGCCAGCAGTGTCTGGTCGGGGACGCGAGAGACCCAGTACTTC. Its protein product is CASSVWSGTRETQYF.